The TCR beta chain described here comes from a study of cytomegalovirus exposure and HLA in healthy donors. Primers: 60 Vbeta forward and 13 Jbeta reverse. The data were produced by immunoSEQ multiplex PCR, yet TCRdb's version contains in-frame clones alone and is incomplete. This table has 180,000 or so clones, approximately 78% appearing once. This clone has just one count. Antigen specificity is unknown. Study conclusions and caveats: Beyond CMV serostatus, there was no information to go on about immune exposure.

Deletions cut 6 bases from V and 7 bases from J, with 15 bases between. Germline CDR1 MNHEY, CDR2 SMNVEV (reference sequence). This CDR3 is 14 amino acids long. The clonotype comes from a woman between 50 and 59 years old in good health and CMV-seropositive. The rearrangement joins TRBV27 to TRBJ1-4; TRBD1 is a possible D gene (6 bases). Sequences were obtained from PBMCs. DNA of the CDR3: TGTGCCAGCAGCCAGCGGGGGGCGGGTGAAAAACTGTTTTTT. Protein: CASSQRGAGEKLFF.